This T cell receptor beta chain derives from a study of CD8+CD57+ T cells in acquired aplastic anemia. Study-level information: The sorted CD4+ and CD8+ cells yielded an average approximately 3 ug of DNA. Overall study findings and caveats: The CD8+ Simpson's diversity of patients and controls was not significantly different. Patients and controls had in common fewer than 30 CD8+ CDR3 sequences.

The patients chosen for sequencing had shown expansion of CD8+CD57+ cells (detected by flow cytometry). Sampling of blood occurred while the patients had still received no therapy. The template for TCR beta VDJ and CDR3 sequence profiling was genomic DNA. TCRdb recomputed calls from the reads with MiXCR, one row per CDR3 protein. The data show 180,000 or so distinct CDR3 sequences, with about 45% seen just once and about 1.2% held by the top ten. Germline lookup yields CDR1 LNHDA and CDR2 SQIVND (reference sequence). V lost 3 bases and J lost 2; bases outside the gene matches: 9. The CDR3 has 18 amino acids. This clonotype has a handful of counts. The target antigen is unknown.

What was sequenced was sorted CD4+, CD8+, or CD8+CD57+ T cells (not recorded which) from PBMCs. The origin of this receptor is a human donor with aplastic anemia. The rearrangement links TRBV19 to TRBJ2-6; 8 bases agree with TRBD2. This CDR3 is CASSIGTSAGAGANVLTF. CDR3 nucleotides: TGTGCCAGTAGTATCGGGACTAGTGCGGGAGCTGGGGCCAACGTCCTGACTTTC.